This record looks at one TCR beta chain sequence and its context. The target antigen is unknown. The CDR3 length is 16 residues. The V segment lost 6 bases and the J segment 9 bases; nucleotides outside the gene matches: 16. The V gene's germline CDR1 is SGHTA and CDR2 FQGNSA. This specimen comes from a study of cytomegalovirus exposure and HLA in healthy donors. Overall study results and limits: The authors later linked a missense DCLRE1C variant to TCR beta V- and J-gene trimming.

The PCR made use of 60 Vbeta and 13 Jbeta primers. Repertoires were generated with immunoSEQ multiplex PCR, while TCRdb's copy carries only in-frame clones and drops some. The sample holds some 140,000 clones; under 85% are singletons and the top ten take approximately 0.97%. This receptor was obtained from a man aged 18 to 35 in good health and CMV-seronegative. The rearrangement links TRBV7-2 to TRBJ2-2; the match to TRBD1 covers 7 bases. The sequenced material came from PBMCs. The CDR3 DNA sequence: TGTGCCAGCAGATTACCCGACAGGGTTTCGCACCGGGAGCTGTTTTTT. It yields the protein CASRLPDRVSHRELFF.